This T cell receptor beta chain was found in a study of cytomegalovirus exposure and HLA in healthy donors. Study observations and caveats: Later, TCR association rates were found to vary by HLA locus, highest for DRB1 and lowest for HLA-C. A later analysis linked a missense DCLRE1C variant to TCR beta V- and J-gene trimming.

13 Jbeta primers and 60 Vbeta primers were used for the PCR. Original methodology: An analysis that came later counted tens of millions of unique TCR beta chains, approximately 12 million shared. Data came from immunoSEQ multiplex PCR; TCRdb stores just in-frame clones and leaves some out. V and J calls and clone size are those listed in that table; D and trimming were worked out from the DNA. This table holds about 130,000 clones, 75% to 85% found once. The donors, nominally healthy at sampling, likely had unrecorded immune exposures. As to this clone: Its antigen is as yet unknown.

This CDR3 spans 14 amino acids. With 4 bases removed from V and 4 bases from J, the gap between germline ends came to 14 bases. In germline, CDR1 is MNHEY, CDR2 SVGAGI. The sequenced sample was PBMCs. The rearrangement uses TRBV6-5 and TRBJ2-7, with D possibly being TRBD1 (5 bases). The sequence came from a young man in good health and CMV-seropositive. CDR3 coding DNA: TGTGCCAGCAGTTTCTCCCCAGGGTTGTACGAGCAGTACTTC. Translation: CASSFSPGLYEQYF.